The sample holds a few counts of the clone carrying this TCR beta chain. Its antigen is still unknown. The data were taken from a study of T cells in Graves' hyperthyroidism and ophthalmopathy. Findings and limits, study-wide: Ophthalmopathy and stable hyperthyroidism were told apart by a 13 V-J model. Blood samples included most of the expanded thyroid clonotypes exceeding 0.001.

Trimming removed 8 bases from V and 4 bases from J, with 12 bases in between. CDR1 and CDR2 from the germline V gene are ENHRY and SYGVKD. The CDR3 is 13 amino acids. Researchers amplified the TCR beta CDR3 regions from RNA transcripts. The TCR CDR3 first-round RT-PCR relied on the HTBI primer set. TCRdb recomputed calls from the multiplex PCR reads with MiXCR, one row per CDR3 protein. The data hold a few hundred thousand distinct CDR3 sequences, with about 19% observed a single time. This sequence originates from a man aged 50-59 years with Graves' ophthalmopathy. The sequencing sample was made of blood. This chain joins TRBV10-3 and TRBJ1-5; D gene uncertain. CDR3 amino acids: CAIGQEPNQPQHF. The CDR3 DNA reads as TGTGCCATCGGCCAGGAACCTAATCAGCCCCAGCATTTT.